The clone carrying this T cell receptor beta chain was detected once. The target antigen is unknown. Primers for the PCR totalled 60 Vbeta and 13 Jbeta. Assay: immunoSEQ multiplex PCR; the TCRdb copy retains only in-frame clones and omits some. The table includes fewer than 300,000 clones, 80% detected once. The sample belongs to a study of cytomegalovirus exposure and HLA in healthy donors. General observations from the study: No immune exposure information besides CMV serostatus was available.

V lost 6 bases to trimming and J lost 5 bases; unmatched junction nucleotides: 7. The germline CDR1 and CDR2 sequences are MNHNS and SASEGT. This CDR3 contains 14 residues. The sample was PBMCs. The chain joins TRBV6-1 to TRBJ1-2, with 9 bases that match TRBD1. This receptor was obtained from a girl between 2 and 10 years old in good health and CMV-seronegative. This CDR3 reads CASSNGQGRYGYTF. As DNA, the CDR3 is TGTGCCAGCAGCAACGGACAGGGGCGGTATGGCTACACCTTC.